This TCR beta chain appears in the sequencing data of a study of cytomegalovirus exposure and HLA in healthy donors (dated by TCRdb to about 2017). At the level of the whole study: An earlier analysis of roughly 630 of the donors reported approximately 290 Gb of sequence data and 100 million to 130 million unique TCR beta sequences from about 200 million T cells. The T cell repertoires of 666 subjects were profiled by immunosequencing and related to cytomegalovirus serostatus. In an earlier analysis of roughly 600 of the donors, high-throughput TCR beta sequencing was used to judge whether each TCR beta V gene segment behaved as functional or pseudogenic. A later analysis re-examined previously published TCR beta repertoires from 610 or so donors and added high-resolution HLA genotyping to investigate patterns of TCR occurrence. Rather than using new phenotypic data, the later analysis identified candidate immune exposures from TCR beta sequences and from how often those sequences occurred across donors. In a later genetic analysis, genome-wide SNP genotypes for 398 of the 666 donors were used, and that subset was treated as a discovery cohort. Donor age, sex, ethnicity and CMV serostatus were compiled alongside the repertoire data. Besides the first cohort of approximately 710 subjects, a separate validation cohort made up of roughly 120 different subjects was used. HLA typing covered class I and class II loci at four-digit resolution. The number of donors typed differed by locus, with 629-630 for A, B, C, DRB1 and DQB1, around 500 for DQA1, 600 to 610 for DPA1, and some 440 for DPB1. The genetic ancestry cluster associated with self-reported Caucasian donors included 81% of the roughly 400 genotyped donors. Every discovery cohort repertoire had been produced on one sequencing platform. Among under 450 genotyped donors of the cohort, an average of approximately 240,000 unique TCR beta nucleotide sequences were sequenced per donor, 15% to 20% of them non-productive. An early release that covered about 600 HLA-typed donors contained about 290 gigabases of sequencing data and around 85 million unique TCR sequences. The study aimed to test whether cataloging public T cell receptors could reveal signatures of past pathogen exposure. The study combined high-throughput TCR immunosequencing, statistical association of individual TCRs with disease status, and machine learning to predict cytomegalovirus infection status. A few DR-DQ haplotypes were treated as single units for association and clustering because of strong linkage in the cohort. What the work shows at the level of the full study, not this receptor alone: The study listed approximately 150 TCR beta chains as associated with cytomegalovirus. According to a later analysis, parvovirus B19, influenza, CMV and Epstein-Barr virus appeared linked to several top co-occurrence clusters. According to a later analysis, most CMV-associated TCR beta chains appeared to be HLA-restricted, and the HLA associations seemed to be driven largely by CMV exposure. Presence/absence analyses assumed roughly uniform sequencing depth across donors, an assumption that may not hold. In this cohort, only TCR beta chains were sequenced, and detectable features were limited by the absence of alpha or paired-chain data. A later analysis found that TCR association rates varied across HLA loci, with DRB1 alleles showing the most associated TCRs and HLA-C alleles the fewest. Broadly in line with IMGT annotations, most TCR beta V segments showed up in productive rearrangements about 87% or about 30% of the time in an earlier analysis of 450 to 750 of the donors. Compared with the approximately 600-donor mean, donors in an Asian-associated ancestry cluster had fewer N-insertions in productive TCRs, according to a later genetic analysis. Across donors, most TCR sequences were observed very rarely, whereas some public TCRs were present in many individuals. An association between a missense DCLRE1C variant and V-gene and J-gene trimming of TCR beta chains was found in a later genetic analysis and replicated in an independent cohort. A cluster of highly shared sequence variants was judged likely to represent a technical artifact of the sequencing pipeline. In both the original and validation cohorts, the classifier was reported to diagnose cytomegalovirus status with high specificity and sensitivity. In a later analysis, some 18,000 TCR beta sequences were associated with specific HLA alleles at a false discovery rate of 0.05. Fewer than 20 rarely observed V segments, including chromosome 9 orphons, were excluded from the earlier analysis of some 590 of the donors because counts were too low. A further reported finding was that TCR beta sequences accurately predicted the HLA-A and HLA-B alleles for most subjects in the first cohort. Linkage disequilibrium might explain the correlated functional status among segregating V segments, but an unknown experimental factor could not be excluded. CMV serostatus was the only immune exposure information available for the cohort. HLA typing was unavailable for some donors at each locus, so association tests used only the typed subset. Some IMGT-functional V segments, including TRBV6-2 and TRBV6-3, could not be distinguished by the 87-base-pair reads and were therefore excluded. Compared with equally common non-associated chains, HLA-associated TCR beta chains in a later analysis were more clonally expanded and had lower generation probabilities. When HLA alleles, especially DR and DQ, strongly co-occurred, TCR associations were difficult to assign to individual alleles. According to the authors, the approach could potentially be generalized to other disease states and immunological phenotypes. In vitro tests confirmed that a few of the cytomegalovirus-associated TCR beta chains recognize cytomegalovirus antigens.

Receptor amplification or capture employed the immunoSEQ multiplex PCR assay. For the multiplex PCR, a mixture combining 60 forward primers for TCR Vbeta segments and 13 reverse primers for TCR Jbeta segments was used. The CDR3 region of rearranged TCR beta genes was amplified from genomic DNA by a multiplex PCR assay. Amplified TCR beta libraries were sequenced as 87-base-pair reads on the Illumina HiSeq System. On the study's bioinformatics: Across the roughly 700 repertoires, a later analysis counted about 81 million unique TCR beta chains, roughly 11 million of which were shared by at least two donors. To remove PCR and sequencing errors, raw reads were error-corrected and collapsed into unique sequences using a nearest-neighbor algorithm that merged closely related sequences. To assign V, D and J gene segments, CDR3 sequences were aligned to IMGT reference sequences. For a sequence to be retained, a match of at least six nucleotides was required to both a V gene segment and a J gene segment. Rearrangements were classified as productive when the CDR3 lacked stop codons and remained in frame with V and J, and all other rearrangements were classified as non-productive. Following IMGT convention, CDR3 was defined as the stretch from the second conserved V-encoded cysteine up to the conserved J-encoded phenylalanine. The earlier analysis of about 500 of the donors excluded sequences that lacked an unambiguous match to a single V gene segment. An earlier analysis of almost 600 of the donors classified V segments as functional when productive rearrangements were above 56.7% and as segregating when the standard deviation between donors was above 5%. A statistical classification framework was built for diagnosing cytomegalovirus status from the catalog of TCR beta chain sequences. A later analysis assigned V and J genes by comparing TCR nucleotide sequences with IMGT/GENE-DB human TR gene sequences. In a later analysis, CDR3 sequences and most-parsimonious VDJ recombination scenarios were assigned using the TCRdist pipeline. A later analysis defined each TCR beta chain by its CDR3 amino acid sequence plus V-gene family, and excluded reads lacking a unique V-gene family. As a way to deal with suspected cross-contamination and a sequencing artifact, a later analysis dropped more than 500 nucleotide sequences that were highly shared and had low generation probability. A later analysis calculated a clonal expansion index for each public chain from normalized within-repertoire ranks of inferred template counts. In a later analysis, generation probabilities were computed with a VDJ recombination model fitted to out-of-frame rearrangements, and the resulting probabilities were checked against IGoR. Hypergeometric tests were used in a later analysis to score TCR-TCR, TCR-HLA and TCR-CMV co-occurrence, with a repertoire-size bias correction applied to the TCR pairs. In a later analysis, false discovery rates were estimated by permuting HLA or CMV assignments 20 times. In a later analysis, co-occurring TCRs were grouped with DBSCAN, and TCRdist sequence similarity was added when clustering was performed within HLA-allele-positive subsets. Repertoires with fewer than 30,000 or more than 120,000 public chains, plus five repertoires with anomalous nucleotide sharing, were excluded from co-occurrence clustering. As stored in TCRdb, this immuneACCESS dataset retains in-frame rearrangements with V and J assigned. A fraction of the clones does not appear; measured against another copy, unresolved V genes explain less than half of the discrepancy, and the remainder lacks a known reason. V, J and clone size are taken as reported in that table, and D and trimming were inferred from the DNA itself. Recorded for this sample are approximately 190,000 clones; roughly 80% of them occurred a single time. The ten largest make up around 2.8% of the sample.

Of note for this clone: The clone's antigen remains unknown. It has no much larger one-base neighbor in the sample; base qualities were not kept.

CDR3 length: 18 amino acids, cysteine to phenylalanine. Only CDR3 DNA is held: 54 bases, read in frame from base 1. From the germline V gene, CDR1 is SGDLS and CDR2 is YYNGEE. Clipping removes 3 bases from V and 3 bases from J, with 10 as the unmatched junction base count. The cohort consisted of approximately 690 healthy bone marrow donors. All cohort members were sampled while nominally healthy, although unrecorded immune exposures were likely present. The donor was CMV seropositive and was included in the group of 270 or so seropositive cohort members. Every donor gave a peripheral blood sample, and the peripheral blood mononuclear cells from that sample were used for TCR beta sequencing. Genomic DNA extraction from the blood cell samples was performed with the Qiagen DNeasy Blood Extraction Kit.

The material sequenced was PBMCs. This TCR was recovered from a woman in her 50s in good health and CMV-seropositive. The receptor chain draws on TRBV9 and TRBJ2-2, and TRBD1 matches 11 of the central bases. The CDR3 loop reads CASSAHTGTGGYTGELFF. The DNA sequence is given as TGTGCCAGCAGCGCTCACACCGGGACAGGGGGTTACACCGGGGAGCTGTTTTTT.